This passage covers 30 T cell receptor beta chains from one sample sequenced in a study of blood T cell repertoires in COVID-19 (TCRdb year 2020). Library construction relied on the immunoSEQ multiplex PCR assay. Imported from immuneACCESS, the table was reduced by TCRdb to in-frame sequences with V and J called. These copies leave out some clones; in studies compared against another copy, an unresolved V gene accounts for under half, and the cause of the remainder is not known. The sample profile shows about 250,000 clones; approximately 85% of them were found once. The top ten clonotypes cover approximately 9.1% of the sample. Sequencing used PBMCs or T cells enriched from blood (not recorded which). These receptors came from a woman between 45 and 60 years old with acute COVID-19.

Points on this clone: This sample also contains other DNA sequences that code for the same CDR3. The chain has TRBV6-5 and TRBJ1-6; D not resolved. Germline V gene lookup returns CDR1 MNHEY and CDR2 SVGAGI. The CDR3 contains 14 residues. Trimming removed 5 bases from V and 3 bases from J, with 8 bases in between. The CDR3 sequence: CASSPGVYNSPLHF. In DNA form, the CDR3 reads TGTGCCAGCAGTCCCGGGGTCTATAATTCACCCCTCCACTTT.

The chain employs TRBV21-1 and TRBJ1-6. TRBV21-1 is deemed a pseudogene. The CDR3 consists of 17 residues. As DNA, the CDR3 is TGTGCCAGCAGCAAAGGATCTCCGAGCTCCTATAATTCACCCCTCCACTTT. Its protein product is CASSKGSPSSYNSPLHF.

There are a few counts of this clone. The rearrangement joins TRBV10-3 to TRBJ1-2; TRBD1 agrees at 10 bases. In germline, CDR1 is ENHRY, CDR2 SYGVKD. This CDR3 has 18 residues. V shed 6 bases and J 4 bases; nucleotides not matched to a gene: 17. The DNA for the CDR3 is TGTGCCATCAGGACCCAGCCGGGACAGGGGTTTAGAGGCTATGGCTACACCTTC. The encoded protein is CAIRTQPGQGFRGYGYTF.

CDR3 sequence (DNA): TGTGCCAGCAGCCAAGGGACTAGCGGGGAGACCCAGTACTTC. Protein: CASSQGTSGETQYF. The chain joins TRBV4-2 to TRBJ2-5; 11 bases agree with TRBD2. Trimming cost V 1 base and J 5 bases; bases outside gene matches: 0. The CDR3 covers 14 residues. The germline gives CDR1 LGHNA, CDR2 YNFKEQ.

The V call is TRBV21-1, the J call TRBJ2-3; the table's D call TRBD2 went unverified against the DNA. TRBV21-1 is marked as a pseudogene. This CDR3 is built from 24 residues. CDR3 in DNA: TGTGCCAGCAGCAAGGTCTGTCGTCCAGCGGGGGGCGTCTCATCGGTCCTGCACACAGATACGCAGTATTTT. Translated, it gives CASSKVCRPAGGVSSVLHTDTQYF.

V gene TRBV6-6 combines with J gene TRBJ2-7; 9 bases agree with TRBD2. The CDR3 is made up of 15 amino acids. CDR1 and CDR2 from the germline V gene are MNHNY and SVGAGI (reference sequence). V trimming: 0 bases; J trimming: 7 bases; junction bases outside the gene matches: 7. The CDR3 region has the DNA TGTGCCAGCAGTTACTCGGCGGGGGGGCCTAAAGAGCAGTACTTC. This sequence encodes CASSYSAGGPKEQYF.

V gene TRBV6-5 combines with J gene TRBJ1-6; 9 nucleotides line up with TRBD1. This CDR3 spans 16 amino acids. The germline gives CDR1 MNHEY, CDR2 SVGAGI. Trimming cost V 4 bases and J 6 bases; bases outside gene matches: 7. CDR3 amino acids: CASSSFPGQGNSPLHF. DNA for the CDR3: TGTGCCAGCAGTTCTTTCCCGGGACAGGGTAATTCACCCCTCCACTTT.

The chain couples TRBV9 to TRBJ1-2; a possible D gene is TRBD1 (6 bases). Germline CDR1 is SGDLS and CDR2 is YYNGEE. Trimming removed 4 bases at V and 1 base at J, with 11 bases between. The CDR3 consists of 14 residues. CDR3 residues: CASSSGTLNYGYTF. CDR3 sequence (DNA): TGTGCCAGCAGCTCGGGGACACTTAACTATGGCTACACCTTC.

The V and J genes are TRBV13 and TRBJ2-5; the match to TRBD2 covers 7 bases. Germline CDR1 and CDR2: PRHDT and FYEKMQ (reference sequence). The CDR3 runs to 18 residues. Trimming removed 5 bases from V and 3 bases from J; junction bases left unmatched: 18. The CDR3 DNA reads TGTGCCAGCAGCCTATCTCCAATCTTCGGTGGGGGGGAAGAGACCCAGTACTTC. Its translation is CASSLSPIFGGGEETQYF.

The gene calls are TRBV5-6 and TRBJ2-7, with 12 nucleotides matching TRBD2. Germline values: CDR1 SGHDT, CDR2 YYEEEE. The CDR3 runs to 16 residues. V trimming: 3 bases; J trimming: 2 bases; junction bases outside the gene matches: 6. CDR3 bases: TGTGCCAGCAGCTACCTGAGGACTAGCGGGGCCTACGAGCAGTACTTC. This gives the protein CASSYLRTSGAYEQYF.

This clone was detected only a few times. The same CDR3 is also encoded by other DNA sequences in this sample. The chain couples TRBV19 to TRBJ1-2, with a weak D call TRBD1 (6 bases). Looked up from germline, CDR1 is LNHDA and CDR2 is SQIVND (reference sequence). The CDR3 has 13 amino acids. The ends were cut back, 7 bases at V and 4 bases at J, with 13 bases in the middle. The CDR3: CASTPTGPYGYTF. CDR3 nucleotide sequence: TGTGCCAGTACCCCGACAGGTCCCTATGGCTACACCTTC.

This sequence joins TRBV19 and TRBJ2-2; 11 positions match TRBD2. Trimming removed 3 bases from V and 8 bases from J; junction bases left unmatched: 8. The CDR3 has 16 amino acids. Per the germline V gene, CDR1 is LNHDA and CDR2 is SQIVND (reference sequence). Here the CDR3 reads CASSMALTSGAGELFF. As DNA, the CDR3 is TGTGCCAGTAGTATGGCCCTGACTAGCGGGGCGGGGGAGCTGTTTTTT.

The chain is built from TRBV5-4 and TRBJ1-5, with TRBD1 identical over 8 bases. J was trimmed by 5 bases and V by 4 bases; bases with no gene match: 8. Germline V gives CDR1 SGHNT, CDR2 YYREEE (reference sequence). The CDR3 totals 15 residues. CDR3 in DNA: TGTGCCAGCAGCGCCGGACAGGGTAAGGATCAGCCCCAGCATTTT. Protein sequence: CASSAGQGKDQPQHF. The whole variable domain, remainder taken from reference TRBV5-4 and TRBJ1-5, is ETGVTQSPTHLIKTRGQQVTLRCSSQSGHNTVSWYQQALGQGPQFIFQYYREEENGRGNFPPRFSGLQFPNYSSELNVNALELDDSALYLCASSAGQGKDQPQHFGDGTRLSIL.

The chain carries TRBV7-8 and TRBJ2-3, with a weak D call TRBD2 (6 bases). Germline V gene sequence: CDR1 SGHVS, CDR2 FQNEAQ. The CDR3 is made up of 17 amino acids. The germline V and J ends were trimmed by 0 bases and 0 bases, with 13 bases remaining between them. CDR3: CASSLAGGGISTDTQYF. The CDR3 coding sequence is TGTGCCAGCAGCTTAGCGGGGGGAGGAATTAGCACAGATACGCAGTATTTT.

The chain uses TRBV5-1 and TRBJ2-3; D not certain. The CDR3 loop spans 13 amino acids. The V end lost 0 bases, the J end lost 7 bases, and 9 bases lay between the germline ends. Germline V gives CDR1 SGHRS, CDR2 YFSETQ. The chain's CDR3 is CASSLDGSNTQYF. The DNA for the CDR3 is TGCGCCAGCAGCTTGGATGGCTCGAATACGCAGTATTTT.

The chain couples TRBV20-1 to TRBJ1-2; D perhaps matches TRBD1 (6 bases). The CDR3 sequence is 15 residues long. Trimming shortened V by 3 bases and J by 4 bases, and 18 bases separated the two germline ends. Germline CDR1 reads DFQATT; CDR2 reads SNEGSKA (reference sequence). The CDR3: CSASGGQSTIYGYTF. In DNA form, the CDR3 reads TGCAGTGCTAGTGGGGGGCAATCCACTATCTATGGCTACACCTTC.

The chain is built from TRBV14 and TRBJ1-2, with D unresolved. The CDR3 extends over 13 amino acids. In germline, CDR1 is SGHDN, CDR2 FVKESK. Trimming took off 0 bases at V and 8 bases at J, with 10 bases between the two ends. The CDR3 here is CASSQDPWRGYTF. The CDR3 DNA reads TGTGCCAGCAGCCAAGATCCTTGGAGAGGCTACACCTTC. Full variable domain (remainder filled in from reference TRBV14 and TRBJ1-2): EAGVTQFPSHSVIEKGQTVTLRCDPISGHDNLYWYRRVMGKEIKFLLHFVKESKQDESGMPNNRFLAERTGGTYSTLKVQPAELEDSGVYFCASSQDPWRGYTFGSGTRLTVV.

This chain links TRBV9 with TRBJ2-2, with TRBD2 identical over 9 bases. Germline loops: CDR1 SGDLS, CDR2 YYNGEE. V was clipped by 0 bases and J by 4 bases; unmatched bases: 7. This CDR3 is 17 amino acids long. The CDR3 nucleotides are TGTGCCAGCAGCGTAGAAATAGCGGGGGCCACCACCGGGGAGCTGTTTTTT. Its protein product is CASSVEIAGATTGELFF.

This clone was observed once. The same CDR3 can be traced to other DNA sequences in this sample. J is TRBJ1-1 and V is TRBV5-4, with D maybe TRBD1 (6 bases). The CDR3 is 12 amino acids. V lost 4 bases, J lost 8 bases, and 12 bases lay in between. Germline assignment: CDR1 SGHNT and CDR2 YYREEE (reference sequence). The CDR3 spells CASSPGTQEAFF. The CDR3 DNA follows: TGTGCCAGCAGCCCGGGGACACAAGAAGCTTTCTTT.

This chain joins TRBV3-1 (or the pseudogene TRBV3-2) and TRBJ2-1, with D perhaps TRBD1 (6 bases). Between the trimmed V and J ends, which lost 4 bases and 12 bases, there was a span of 16 bases. CDR1 is LGHDT, CDR2 YNNKEL, per germline (reference sequence). The CDR3 has 13 amino acids. The CDR3 nucleotides read TGTGCCAGCAGCCGGGACGGTAGCAGGGGGCAGTTCTTC. Encoded protein: CASSRDGSRGQFF.

This rearrangement joins TRBV19 to TRBJ1-5; 10 nucleotides agree with TRBD1. From germline, CDR1 is LNHDA and CDR2 SQIVND (reference sequence). Unmatched junction bases numbered 6, after V lost 3 bases and J lost 4 bases. The CDR3 totals 16 residues. The CDR3 loop reads CASSIRRDRGNQPQHF. The CDR3 DNA follows: TGTGCCAGTAGTATCCGCCGGGACAGGGGTAATCAGCCCCAGCATTTT.

The CDR3 sequence is CASSSDRTSYEQYF. In nucleotides, the CDR3 is TGTGCCAGCAGTTCGGACAGAACTTCCTACGAGCAGTACTTC. This rearrangement joins TRBV27 to TRBJ2-7; D may be TRBD1 (6 bases). Trimming removed 4 bases from V and 1 base from J, with 11 bases in between. Per the germline V gene, CDR1 is MNHEY and CDR2 is SMNVEV (reference sequence). CDR3 length: 14 residues.

V usage is TRBV30 and J usage is TRBJ1-4, with 8 nucleotides matching TRBD1. CDR1 and CDR2 (germline): GTSNPN, SVGIG (reference sequence). The CDR3 length is 12 residues. This chain's CDR3 is CAWDRPNEKLFF. The CDR3 DNA sequence: TGTGCTTGGGACAGGCCTAATGAAAAACTGTTTTTT.

The gene calls are TRBV9 and TRBJ2-1, with D perhaps TRBD1 (6 bases). Between the trimmed V and J ends, which lost 0 bases and 2 bases, there was a span of 12 bases. Germline-derived CDR1 and CDR2 are SGDLS and YYNGEE. The length of the CDR3 is 16 residues. The CDR3 DNA reads TGTGCCAGCAGCGTAGTGGGGACAACTACCTACAATGAGCAGTTCTTC. Its translation is CASSVVGTTTYNEQFF.

The chain couples TRBV7-2 to TRBJ1-3; possible D gene TRBD1, 6 bases. Trimming stripped 0 bases from V and 11 bases from J, with 17 bases between. Germline-derived CDR1 and CDR2 are SGHTA and FQGNSA. This CDR3 has 15 residues. CDR3: CASSLAESGVKPIYF. CDR3 DNA sequence: TGTGCCAGCAGCTTAGCGGAGTCAGGGGTTAAACCCATATATTTT.

V usage is TRBV12-3 or TRBV12-4 and J usage is TRBJ2-1, with D maybe TRBD1 (6 bases). The CDR3 length is 13 residues. Trimming took off 10 bases at V and 9 bases at J, with 19 bases between the two ends. The CDR3 loop is CATSTGLRIEQFF. The CDR3, as DNA: TGTGCCACTTCGACAGGTCTTAGGATTGAGCAGTTCTTC.

Notes on this clone: The junction departs from germline at one end; a sequencing error may be responsible. V gene TRBV12-3 or TRBV12-4 combines with J gene TRBJ2-1, with a weak D call TRBD2 (5 bases). This CDR3 is 13 amino acids long. CDR3 DNA sequence: TGTGCCAGCAGTATAGCGTACTACAATGAGCAGTTCTTC. Translating it yields CASSIAYYNEQFF.

This clone was detected once. This chain joins TRBV29-1 and TRBJ1-3; D is perhaps TRBD1 (5 bases). CDR1 and CDR2 from the germline V gene are SQVTM and ANQGSEA. The ends were cut back, 6 bases at V and 7 bases at J, with 16 bases in the middle. The CDR3 extends over 13 amino acids. The CDR3 here is CSVGRVDWNTIYF. DNA of the CDR3: TGCAGCGTCGGCAGGGTTGATTGGAACACCATATATTTT.

The chain employs TRBV13 and TRBJ2-1; the match to TRBD2 covers 11 bases. V was pared by 5 bases and J by 4 bases, with 4 bases of the junction left unmatched. Germline values: CDR1 PRHDT, CDR2 FYEKMQ (reference sequence). There are 15 residues in the CDR3. The CDR3 coding sequence is TGTGCCAGCAGCCTAACTAGCGGGGGTTACAATGAGCAGTTCTTC. Amino acids: CASSLTSGGYNEQFF.

The rearrangement links TRBV27 to TRBJ1-4, with D uncertain. V was clipped by 3 bases and J by 4 bases, with 12 bases between them. CDR1 and CDR2 from the germline V gene are MNHEY and SMNVEV (reference sequence). The CDR3 consists of 15 residues. CDR3 sequence: CASSFGLQLNEKLFF. The CDR3 nucleotides are TGTGCCAGCAGTTTCGGACTACAGCTTAATGAAAAACTGTTTTTT. The variable domain in full, completed from reference TRBV27 and TRBJ1-4, reads EAQVTQNPRYLITVTGKKLTVTCSQNMNHEYMSWYRQDPGLGLRQIYYSMNVEVTDKGDVPEGYKVSRKEKRNFPLILESPSPNQTSLYFCASSFGLQLNEKLFFGSGTQLSVL.